What follows are 21 T cell receptor beta chains derived from one specimen sequenced in a study of tumor-infiltrating lymphocytes in primary liver carcinoma. Both RNA and DNA were isolated together from about 19-30 mg of bulk tissue that had not been sorted. TCR beta cDNA was prepared out of around 460 ng total RNA by means of a constant-region primer. For TCR beta, libraries were produced by three nested multiplex PCR rounds using slightly modified ARM-PCR. Amplification in the first two PCR rounds was performed using TRBV1-TRBV30 forward primers and a C-beta reverse primer for approximately 10 cycles each. Each CDR3 protein is one row after TCRdb ran MiXCR on the multiplex PCR reads. The sample lists approximately 40,000 distinct CDR3 sequences; 73% were seen once. The source material was liver tumor tissue from sampling region 2. Subset meaning: tumor region T2, inferior pole. These receptors all stem from a man in his forties or fifties with primary liver carcinoma and hepatitis B virus infection.

With regard to this clonotype: The conserved closing phenylalanine or tryptophan is absent in this CDR3, likely reflecting a read error. The gene calls are TRBV5-4 and TRBJ2-7; D possibly corresponds to TRBD1 (5 bases). This CDR3 has 15 residues. Looked up from germline, CDR1 is SGHNT and CDR2 is YYREEE (reference sequence). V was clipped by 4 bases and J by 5 bases, with 19 bases between them. CDR3 sequence: CASSPSGSGINEQYL. CDR3 DNA sequence: TGTGCCAGCAGCCCATCCGGGTCAGGGATCAACGAGCAGTACTTA.

This clonotype appeared once. The CDR3 carries no conserved terminal phenylalanine or tryptophan, so it likely arises from a read error. The chain combines TRBV4-3 with TRBJ2-7; no clear D. CDR1 is LGHNA, CDR2 YSLEER, per germline. This CDR3 comprises 13 residues. Trimming removed 1 base from V and 6 bases from J, with 10 bases in between. CDR3 sequence: CASSQVEESEQYY. The CDR3 DNA reads as TGCGCCAGCAGCCAAGTTGAGGAGTCCGAGCAGTACTAC.

This clonotype was found many times. This sequence joins TRBV15 and TRBJ2-3; possibly TRBD2 for D (6 bases). V lost 8 bases and J lost 2, with 14 bases in between. Looked up from germline, CDR1 is LNHNV and CDR2 is YYDKDF (reference sequence). The CDR3 is 14 amino acids. The CDR3 region has the DNA TGTGCCACCCGGCGGGGAGCGGACACAGATACGCAGTATTTT. Protein sequence: CATRRGADTDTQYF.

This clonotype was recorded only once. The chain couples TRBV5-6 to TRBJ2-5, with D perhaps matching TRBD1 (6 bases). The CDR3 length is 14 residues. Germline assignment: CDR1 SGHDT and CDR2 YYEEEE. Trimming cost V 4 bases and J 2 bases, with 12 bases left between them. The DNA of the CDR3 is TGTGCCAGCAGCATAGGACAGTGGCAAGAGACCCAGTACTTC. Protein sequence: CASSIGQWQETQYF.

This clonotype showed up many times. Written as DNA, the CDR3 is TGTGCCAGCTCACCATCGGGCGGCGGCGAGCAGTACTTC. This translates into CASSPSGGGEQYF. This chain links TRBV18 with TRBJ2-7; no definite D call. Germline assignment: CDR1 KGHSH and CDR2 LQKENI. The CDR3 extends over 13 amino acids. The V end was cut by 2 bases, the J end by 6 bases, with 11 bases between. Variable domain in full (rest from reference TRBV18 and TRBJ2-7): NAGVMQNPRHLVRRRGQEARLRCSPMKGHSHVYWYRQLPEEGLKFMVYLQKENIIDESGMPKERFSAEFPKEGPSILRIQQVVRGDSAAYFCASSPSGGGEQYFGPGTRLTVT.

This clonotype was seen a handful of times. A much larger clonotype is one base distant, so this may be a read error. The chain has TRBV7-9 and TRBJ2-5; TRBD2 is a possible D gene (5 bases). The CDR3 runs 14 residues. Germline CDR1 SEHNR, CDR2 FQNEAQ (reference sequence). This chain's CDR3 is CANSSGYAGETQYF. Written as DNA, the CDR3 is TGTGCCAACAGCTCGGGATATGCGGGAGAGACCCAGTACTTC.

The chain has TRBV6-1 and TRBJ2-2; D is ambiguous. The CDR3 consists of 11 residues. Between the trimmed V and J ends, which lost 11 bases and 5 bases, there was a span of 9 bases. Germline V gene sequence: CDR1 MNHNS, CDR2 SASEGT. The CDR3 DNA reads TGTGCCGCACCGGAGACCGGGGAGCTGTTTTTT. This codes for CAAPETGELFF.

Comments on this clonotype: An end of the junction differs from the germline gene, which may be a read error. The chain joins TRBV4-1 to TRBJ1-5, with D possibly matching TRBD1 (5 bases). Germline V gene lookup returns CDR1 MGHRA and CDR2 YSYEKL. This CDR3 contains 15 residues. The CDR3 sequence: CATSPIEGNNQPQHF. CDR3 in DNA: TGCGCCACCAGTCCCATAGAGGGGAACAATCAGCCCCAACATTTT.

With regard to this clonotype: A read error may account for a junction end that differs from germline. The chain links TRBV29-1 to TRBJ2-5; D tentatively fits TRBD1 or TRBD2 (5 bases each). The CDR3 length is 14 residues. Germline-derived CDR1 and CDR2 are SQVTM and ANQGSEA. The CDR3 DNA follows: TGTAGCGTGACGGACCCGGACACACAAGAGATCCAGTACTTC. It is translated as CSVTDPDTQEIQYF. The full variable domain, with the rest looked up from reference TRBV29-1 and TRBJ2-5, is SAVISQKPSRDICQRGTSLTIQCQVDSQVTMMFWYRQQPGQSLTLIATANQGSEATYESGFVIDKFPISRPNLTFSTLTVSNMSPEDSSIYLCSVTDPDTQEIQYFGPGTRLLVL.

This clonotype was recorded once. One end of the junction does not line up with germline, which may come from a read error. CDR3 coding DNA: TGTACCAGCCAGGGTAATTCACCTGGGGCCAACGTCCTGACTTTC. Its protein product is CTSQGNSPGANVLTF. J is TRBJ2-6 and V is TRBV7-9, with D possibly being TRBD1 (5 bases). The CDR3 is made up of 15 amino acids. Germline V gives CDR1 SEHNR, CDR2 FQNEAQ (reference sequence).

J is TRBJ1-1 and V is TRBV5-6; D is uncertain. Germline loops: CDR1 SGHDT, CDR2 YYEEEE. Trimming took 7 bases from V and 5 from J, leaving 15 bases between them. There are 13 residues in the CDR3. In nucleotides, the CDR3 is TGTGCCAGCGGTTTGTCGGGAAGGACTGAAGCTTTCTTT. This codes for CASGLSGRTEAFF.

Here the CDR3 reads CSVLAGTETQYF. CDR3 DNA sequence: TGCAGCGTCCTAGCAGGGACGGAGACCCAGTACTTC. J is TRBJ2-5 and V is TRBV29-1; D may be TRBD1 or TRBD2 (5 bases each). Trimming shortened V by 6 bases and J by 5 bases, and 13 bases separated the two germline ends. The CDR3 length is 12 residues. Germline loops: CDR1 SQVTM, CDR2 ANQGSEA. Complete variable domain (other parts from reference TRBV29-1 and TRBJ2-5): SAVISQKPSRDICQRGTSLTIQCQVDSQVTMMFWYRQQPGQSLTLIATANQGSEATYESGFVIDKFPISRPNLTFSTLTVSNMSPEDSSIYLCSVLAGTETQYFGPGTRLLVL.

This clonotype was detected once. Relative to the germline gene, one junction end is altered; a read error may explain this. The rearrangement joins TRBV2 to TRBJ2-5, with TRBD2 identical over 9 bases. CDR3 length: 16 amino acids. Germline CDR1 is SNHLY and CDR2 is FYNNEI. CDR3 sequence: CARSEALRGLAKTQYF. CDR3 coding DNA: TGTGCCAGGAGTGAAGCGCTTAGGGGACTAGCAAAGACCCAGTACTTC. The full variable domain, its missing parts supplied by reference TRBV2 and TRBJ2-5, is EPEVTQTPSHQVTQMGQEVILRCVPISNHLYFYWYRQILGQKVEFLVSFYNNEISEKSEIFDDQFSVERPDGSNFTLKIRSTKLEDSAMYFCARSEALRGLAKTQYFGPGTRLLVL.

Worth noting for this clonotype: At one end the junction does not follow the germline gene, possibly because of a read error. The V call is TRBV4-1, the J call TRBJ2-3, with D unclear. This CDR3 region has 13 residues. The germline V gene encodes CDR1 MGHRA and CDR2 YSYEKL. For the CDR3, the DNA is TGCACCAGCAGCCAAGTATGCACAGATACGCAGTATTTT. Its protein product is CTSSQVCTDTQYF.

On this clonotype itself: Just one base apart from a much larger clone, this may be a read error. This chain uses TRBV15 with TRBJ2-1; D perhaps matches TRBD1 (6 bases). The CDR3 sequence is 15 residues long. CDR1 is LNHNV and CDR2 is YYDKDF in the germline V gene (reference sequence). The CDR3 here is CVTSRGGTPNNEQFF. CDR3 nucleotides: TGTGTCACCAGCAGAGGTGGGACACCGAACAATGAGCAGTTCTTC.

Comments on this clonotype: This CDR3 is missing its conserved last phenylalanine or tryptophan, likely due to a read error. No DNA is shown, since the ends of the CDR3 on it are uncertain; the CDR3 is the one TCRdb lists. The V gene is TRBV6-2 or TRBV6-3, the J gene TRBJ2-1. Germline V gives CDR1 MNHEY, CDR2 SVGEGT. The CDR3 has 13 residues if both end residues are counted. CDR3 sequence reads: CASSYSNGNERFL.

J is TRBJ2-3 and V is TRBV29-1, with no clear D. The CDR3 spans 11 residues. Per the germline V gene, CDR1 is SQVTM and CDR2 is ANQGSEA. Trimming stripped 2 bases from V and 12 bases from J, with 12 bases between. CDR3 coding DNA: TGCAGCGTTGAACACGGGTTTACACAGTATTTT. This codes for CSVEHGFTQYF.

Worth noting for this clonotype: Because it lacks the conserved phenylalanine or tryptophan at the end, this CDR3 is likely a read error. This chain links TRBV30 with TRBJ2-1, with D hard to call. In germline, CDR1 is GTSNPN, CDR2 SVGIG (reference sequence). The CDR3 sequence is 16 residues long. The CDR3 sequence: CAWSGSTANSYKEQFS. CDR3 nucleotides: TGTGCCTGGAGTGGCTCGACTGCCAACTCCTACAAAGAGCAGTTCTCC.

On this clonotype itself: The CDR3 carries no conserved terminal phenylalanine or tryptophan, so it likely arises from a read error. V usage is TRBV29-1 and J usage is TRBJ2-7; no clear D. CDR3 size: 11 residues. Germline CDR1 SQVTM, CDR2 ANQGSEA. Trimming left V 1 base short and J 10 bases short, with 11 bases between. CDR3 nucleotides: TGCAGCGTTGAAGGGGGTCGTGAACAGTACTCC. It encodes CSVEGGREQYS.

Regarding this clonotype: One junction end disagrees with the germline gene, perhaps due to a read error. V usage is TRBV11-2 and J usage is TRBJ2-3; weak D call: TRBD2 (5 bases). CDR1 SGHAT and CDR2 FQNNGV come from the germline V gene. The CDR3 contains 16 residues. The CDR3 sequence: CASNLQVGVSTDTQYF. The CDR3 DNA reads TGTGCCAGCAACTTACAAGTGGGAGTCAGCACAGATACGCAGTATTTC.

Notes on this clonotype: Mismatch with germline at one junction end may stem from a read error. The chain employs TRBV12-3 or TRBV12-4 and TRBJ2-4; D gene ambiguous. The CDR3 has 16 amino acids. CDR3 sequence: CASSLDGIGAKNIQYF. CDR3 in DNA: TGTGCTAGCAGTTTAGACGGTATTGGGGCCAAAAACATTCAGTACTTC.